One and the same sample provided the 32 T cell receptor beta chains below, sequenced in a study of blood T cell repertoires in COVID-19. The table came from immunoSEQ multiplex PCR; TCRdb's copy has only in-frame clones and leaves some out. Of about 29,000 clones in the sample, 80% to 90% are singletons; the top ten hold about a tenth. Material for sequencing was peripheral blood. The receptors were sampled from a human donor in a cohort sampled during active COVID-19.

This chain uses TRBV28 with TRBJ2-3, with D unclear. This CDR3 spans 14 amino acids. The V end was cut by 5 bases, the J end by 4 bases, with 13 bases between. Germline V gives CDR1 MDHEN, CDR2 SYDVKM. CDR3 region: CASSISSVADTQYF. As DNA, the CDR3 is TGTGCCAGCAGTATTTCTAGTGTAGCAGATACGCAGTATTTT.

V and J are TRBV4-3 and TRBJ1-2, with 9 positions matching TRBD1. The ends lost 3 bases at V and 4 bases at J; junction bases unmatched: 0. This CDR3 is 13 amino acids long. Germline V CDR1 and CDR2: LGHNA, YSLEER. CDR3 loop: CASSQGQGYGYTF. Written as DNA, the CDR3 is TGCGCCAGCAGCCAGGGACAGGGCTATGGCTACACCTTC.

The chain uses TRBV28 and TRBJ1-2, with 7 nucleotides matching TRBD1. The ends lost 5 bases at V and 2 bases at J; junction bases unmatched: 2. This CDR3 is built from 13 residues. Germline CDR1 and CDR2: MDHEN and SYDVKM. The CDR3 DNA reads TGTGCCAGCAGTATGGGACAGAACTATGGCTACACCTTC. Translated: CASSMGQNYGYTF.

The chain joins TRBV7-9 to TRBJ2-3; D is ambiguous. The V gene's germline CDR1 is SEHNR and CDR2 FQNEAQ (reference sequence). V was cut by 5 bases and J by 6 bases, with 6 bases left in between. This CDR3 is 11 amino acids long. The CDR3 DNA is TGTGCCAGCAGCAAACAGGATACGCAGTATTTT. This gives the protein CASSKQDTQYF.

This clone showed up just once. The V gene is TRBV28, the J gene TRBJ2-7, with TRBD1 matching over 8 bases. Looked up from germline, CDR1 is MDHEN and CDR2 is SYDVKM. The trim removed 6 bases at V and 3 bases at J, leaving 10 bases unmatched. There are 15 residues in the CDR3. The CDR3 reads CASRRQGAQGYEQYF. The CDR3 region has the DNA TGTGCCAGCAGACGTCAGGGGGCGCAGGGCTACGAGCAGTACTTC.

This chain connects TRBV7-2 to TRBJ2-7, with D tentatively TRBD1 (5 bases). The CDR3 contains 14 residues. The V gene's germline CDR1 is SGHTA and CDR2 FQGNSA. With 1 base removed from V and 2 bases from J, the gap between germline ends came to 9 bases. CDR3 region: CASSLVPGPYEQYF. Here the CDR3 DNA reads TGTGCCAGCAGCTTAGTACCAGGGCCCTACGAGCAGTACTTC.

This chain uses TRBV24-1 with TRBJ2-2, with D maybe TRBD1 (8 bases). Per germline, CDR1 KGHDR and CDR2 SFDVKD. The V end lost 10 bases, the J end lost 3 bases, and 14 bases lay between the germline ends. CDR3 length: 14 residues. CDR3 nucleotides: TGTGCCACTCGACAGGGGAGGGACACCGGGGAGCTGTTTTTT. It codes for CATRQGRDTGELFF.

The V call is TRBV7-8, the J call TRBJ2-7; TRBD1 aligns across 7 bases. This CDR3 is 17 amino acids long. The germline CDR1 and CDR2 sequences are SGHVS and FQNEAQ. V trimming: 0 bases; J trimming: 0 bases; junction bases outside the gene matches: 8. Here the CDR3 reads CASSLARGSGGSYEQYF. The CDR3 bases are TGTGCCAGCAGCTTAGCGAGGGGCTCAGGGGGCTCCTACGAGCAGTACTTC. The full variable domain, completed using reference TRBV7-8 and TRBJ2-7, is GAGVSQSPRYKVAKRGQDVALRCDPISGHVSLFWYQQALGQGPEFLTYFQNEAQLDKSGLPSDRFFAERPEGSVSTLKIQRTQQEDSAVYLCASSLARGSGGSYEQYFGPGTRLTVT.

V and J are TRBV5-4 and TRBJ2-5, with a weak D call TRBD2 (5 bases). This CDR3 is built from 13 residues. Per the germline V gene, CDR1 is SGHNT and CDR2 is YYREEE (reference sequence). Trimming pared 4 bases from V and 7 bases from J, leaving 14 bases between. The CDR3 nucleotides read TGTGCCAGCAGCGACCCTAGCACGGGGACCCAGTACTTC. This translates into CASSDPSTGTQYF.

This chain connects TRBV5-4 to TRBJ2-2; 14 bases line up with TRBD2. Per the germline V gene, CDR1 is SGHNT and CDR2 is YYREEE (reference sequence). Trimming at V came to 4 bases and at J to 2 bases, leaving 4 bases not matched to a gene. The CDR3 loop spans 17 amino acids. The CDR3 DNA follows: TGTGCCAGCAGCGCGGGACTAGCGGGGGTTAACACCGGGGAGCTGTTTTTT. Protein sequence: CASSAGLAGVNTGELFF.

The rearrangement joins TRBV15 to TRBJ1-5; TRBD1 matches at 10 bases. The J segment lost 1 base and the V segment lost 5 bases, leaving 2 bases of the junction unmatched. From germline, CDR1 is LNHNV and CDR2 YYDKDF (reference sequence). The CDR3 covers 15 residues. CDR3 coding DNA: TGTGCCACCAGCTCGACAGGGGGCAGCAATCAGCCCCAGCATTTT. Amino acids: CATSSTGGSNQPQHF.

CDR3 sequence: CASVGTSGAYEQYF. CDR3 nucleotides: TGTGCCAGCGTCGGGACTAGCGGGGCCTACGAGCAGTACTTC. The rearrangement links TRBV27 to TRBJ2-7, with 13 bases lining up with TRBD2. CDR3 length: 14 amino acids. Germline CDR1 reads MNHEY; CDR2 reads SMNVEV (reference sequence). V was clipped by 8 bases and J by 2 bases; unmatched bases: 3.

The chain couples TRBV7-9 to TRBJ2-5; 8 positions match TRBD2. Trimming took 1 base from V and 3 from J; bases not matched to a gene: 4. Germline CDR1 SEHNR, CDR2 FQNEAQ (reference sequence). The CDR3 runs to 15 residues. Here the CDR3 DNA reads TGTGCCAGCAGCTTAGTCGGGGGGGACGAAGAGACCCAGTACTTC. Encoded protein: CASSLVGGDEETQYF.

This chain joins TRBV5-1 and TRBJ1-1; tentative D call: TRBD1 (6 bases). Trimming took 2 bases from V and 0 from J, leaving 14 bases between them. This CDR3 spans 16 amino acids. CDR1 SGHRS and CDR2 YFSETQ come from the germline V gene. CDR3 protein: CASSFSGSGVNTEAFF. As DNA, the CDR3 is TGCGCCAGCAGCTTTTCCGGGTCAGGGGTGAACACTGAAGCTTTCTTT. Based on the CDR3 plus reference TRBV5-1 and TRBJ1-1, the full variable domain is KAGVTQTPRYLIKTRGQQVTLSCSPISGHRSVSWYQQTPGQGLQFLFEYFSETQRNKGNFPGRFSGRQFSNSRSEMNVSTLELGDSALYLCASSFSGSGVNTEAFFGQGTRLTVV.

The V gene is TRBV28, the J gene TRBJ1-2; a weak D match, TRBD1 (6 bases). Trimming took 3 bases from V and 2 from J, leaving 10 bases between them. Per the germline V gene, CDR1 is MDHEN and CDR2 is SYDVKM. CDR3 size: 14 residues. CDR3 residues: CASSLGGGNYGYTF. The CDR3 DNA follows: TGTGCCAGCAGTTTGGGAGGGGGAAACTATGGCTACACCTTC.

This chain joins TRBV10-1 and TRBJ1-3, with D perhaps matching TRBD1 (5 bases). V was clipped by 4 bases and J by 8 bases, with 24 bases between them. Looked up from germline, CDR1 is WNHNN and CDR2 is SYGVQD (reference sequence). The CDR3 runs 17 residues. The CDR3 here is CASSVGPSSWGWDTIYF. CDR3 nucleotides: TGCGCCAGCAGTGTGGGGCCCTCGTCTTGGGGCTGGGACACCATATATTTT.

This clone was seen only once. The chain couples TRBV27 to TRBJ2-5, with D possibly TRBD1 on 6 matching bases. V was clipped by 6 bases and J by 0 bases, with 8 bases between them. This CDR3 is built from 13 residues. Germline-derived CDR1 and CDR2 are MNHEY and SMNVEV (reference sequence). CDR3 protein: CASSGQNQETQYF. The CDR3 DNA follows: TGTGCCAGCAGCGGACAGAACCAAGAGACCCAGTACTTC.

The J gene is TRBJ2-7, the V gene TRBV7-2, with TRBD1 matching 8 bases. Germline trimming cut 5 bases from V and 3 bases from J; bases unmatched to any gene: 3. This CDR3 has 13 residues. The germline V gene has CDR1 SGHTA and CDR2 FQGNSA. The CDR3 DNA is TGTGCCAGCAGCGAAGGGACAGGCTACGAGCAGTACTTC. Its protein is CASSEGTGYEQYF.

This chain links TRBV6-2 or TRBV6-3 with TRBJ2-1; the D gene is possibly TRBD1 (6 bases). This CDR3 is built from 11 residues. Trimming removed 5 bases at V and 8 bases at J, with 7 bases between. From germline, CDR1 is MNHEY and CDR2 SVGEGT. This CDR3 is CASSTGYEQFF. CDR3 bases: TGTGCCAGCAGTACAGGGTATGAGCAGTTCTTC.

The genes are TRBV7-2 and TRBJ2-4; D is ambiguous. CDR1 is SGHTA and CDR2 is FQGNSA in the germline V gene. This CDR3 spans 16 amino acids. Trimming removed 3 bases from V and 1 base from J, with 13 bases in between. CDR3 nucleotides: TGTGCCAGCAGCTTCCGGTTGGGCCCGGCCAAAAACATTCAGTACTTC. Its protein is CASSFRLGPAKNIQYF.

The gene calls are TRBV19 and TRBJ2-6; 9 nucleotides agree with TRBD1. Germline V gives CDR1 LNHDA, CDR2 SQIVND (reference sequence). The CDR3 runs 18 residues. V lost 1 base, J lost 0 bases, and 4 bases stayed unmatched. This CDR3 reads CASSIAGQGFSGANVLTF. In DNA form, the CDR3 reads TGTGCCAGTAGTATAGCCGGACAGGGGTTCTCTGGGGCCAACGTCCTGACTTTC.

This clone has a handful of counts. This chain connects TRBV27 to TRBJ2-2, with a possible D match to TRBD1 (6 bases). Germline lookup yields CDR1 MNHEY and CDR2 SMNVEV (reference sequence). Deletions cut 4 bases from V and 2 bases from J, with 8 bases between. This CDR3 has 14 residues. The CDR3: CASSYRVNTGELFF. The CDR3 bases are TGTGCCAGCAGTTACAGGGTTAACACCGGGGAGCTGTTTTTT.

The chain joins TRBV27 to TRBJ1-5, with 9 bases that match TRBD1. The CDR3 spans 14 residues. J lost 5 bases, V lost 5 bases, and 4 bases had no gene match. Germline loops: CDR1 MNHEY, CDR2 SMNVEV (reference sequence). The CDR3 region is CASSPRTGDQPQHF. For the CDR3, the DNA is TGTGCCAGCAGTCCCCGGACAGGGGATCAGCCCCAGCATTTT.

The chain has TRBV6-5 and TRBJ2-7; 8 nucleotides match TRBD1. This CDR3 spans 15 amino acids. J was trimmed by 2 bases and V by 6 bases; bases with no gene match: 9. Germline V lookup: CDR1 MNHEY, CDR2 SVGAGI. The CDR3 sequence: CASSLTGTGTYEQYF. For the CDR3, the DNA is TGTGCCAGCAGCCTAACCGGGACAGGAACCTACGAGCAGTACTTC.

The V call is TRBV18, the J call TRBJ2-5, with D unresolved. This CDR3 is 14 amino acids long. V gave up 0 bases and J gave up 4 bases, with 9 bases separating them. From germline, CDR1 is KGHSH and CDR2 LQKENI. The DNA for the CDR3 is TGTGCCAGCTCACCACCGAACGGTTTAGAGACCCAGTACTTC. Its protein product is CASSPPNGLETQYF.

This sequence joins TRBV2 and TRBJ2-1, with 9 bases matching TRBD2. The CDR3 loop spans 15 amino acids. Looked up from germline, CDR1 is SNHLY and CDR2 is FYNNEI. V gave up 1 base and J gave up 7 bases; unmatched junction bases: 5. The DNA of the CDR3 is TGTGCCAGCAGTGAAGAGTTTCTAGCGGGGAATGAGCAGTTCTTC. Amino acids: CASSEEFLAGNEQFF.

The gene calls are TRBV5-1 and TRBJ1-5; no definite D call. Germline loops: CDR1 SGHRS, CDR2 YFSETQ. The germline V and J ends were trimmed by 1 base and 0 bases, with 5 bases remaining between them. There are 14 residues in the CDR3. In nucleotides, the CDR3 is TGCGCCAGCAGCTTGCGCGATAGCAATCAGCCCCAGCATTTT. Its protein is CASSLRDSNQPQHF.

This chain links TRBV18 with TRBJ2-7, with TRBD1 matching over 11 bases. The germline CDR1 and CDR2 sequences are KGHSH and LQKENI. The CDR3 consists of 16 residues. The junction had 9 bases not matched to a gene; V was cut back by 3 bases and J by 5 bases. The chain's CDR3 is CASSPHGQGANNEQYF. As DNA, the CDR3 is TGTGCCAGCTCACCTCATGGACAGGGGGCGAATAACGAGCAGTACTTC.

The chain couples TRBV5-1 to TRBJ2-1; 13 bases match TRBD2. The CDR3 length is 15 residues. CDR1 is SGHRS, CDR2 YFSETQ, per germline. V lost 6 bases to trimming and J lost 2 bases; unmatched junction nucleotides: 2. CDR3 sequence (DNA): TGCGCCAGCACTACTAGCGGGGGGGCCTACAATGAGCAGTTCTTC. The encoded protein is CASTTSGGAYNEQFF.

The J gene is TRBJ2-3, the V gene TRBV19; tentatively, D is TRBD2 (5 bases). The CDR3 consists of 20 residues. Germline V gene lookup returns CDR1 LNHDA and CDR2 SQIVND (reference sequence). Trimming took off 3 bases at V and 0 bases at J, with 25 bases between the two ends. The chain's CDR3 is CASSMSAAGRAASSTDTQYF. The DNA of the CDR3 is TGTGCCAGTAGTATGAGTGCGGCGGGCCGCGCAGCGTCTAGCACAGATACGCAGTATTTT.

J is TRBJ2-2 and V is TRBV4-2, with 8 bases fitting TRBD2. V shed 4 bases, J shed 2 bases, and the junction held 15 bases outside the gene matches. Germline lookup yields CDR1 LGHNA and CDR2 YNFKEQ. The CDR3 is 19 amino acids. This chain's CDR3 is CASSLFSGSGGRNTGELFF. The CDR3 region has the DNA TGTGCCAGCAGCCTTTTTTCCGGGAGCGGGGGTCGAAACACCGGGGAGCTGTTTTTT.

This clone was detected a few times. The genes are TRBV5-1 and TRBJ2-7; 8 bases are a match to TRBD1. The CDR3 length is 15 residues. Germline V gene data show CDR1 as SGHRS and CDR2 as YFSETQ. Trimming removed 4 bases from V and 3 bases from J; junction bases left unmatched: 9. This chain's CDR3 is CASSPGDRTIYEQYF. DNA for the CDR3: TGCGCCAGCAGCCCGGGGGACAGGACTATCTACGAGCAGTACTTC.